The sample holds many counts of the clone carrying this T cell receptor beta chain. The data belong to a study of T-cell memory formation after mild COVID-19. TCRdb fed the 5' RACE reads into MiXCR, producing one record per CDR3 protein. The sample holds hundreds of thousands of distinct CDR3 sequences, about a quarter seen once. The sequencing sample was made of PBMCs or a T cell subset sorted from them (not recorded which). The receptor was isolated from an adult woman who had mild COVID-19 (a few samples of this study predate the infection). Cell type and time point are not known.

The CDR3 bases are TGCGCCAGCAGCCAGACACCCTACTCCTACGAGCAGTACTTC. Translation gives CASSQTPYSYEQYF. The chain has TRBV5-1 and TRBJ2-7, with D unresolved. The ends were cut back, 4 bases at V and 0 bases at J, with 11 bases in the middle. This CDR3 spans 14 amino acids. CDR1 SGHRS and CDR2 YFSETQ come from the germline V gene. The full variable domain, its missing parts supplied by reference TRBV5-1 and TRBJ2-7, is KAGVTQTPRYLIKTRGQQVTLSCSPISGHRSVSWYQQTPGQGLQFLFEYFSETQRNKGNFPGRFSGRQFSNSRSEMNVSTLELGDSALYLCASSQTPYSYEQYFGPGTRLTVT.